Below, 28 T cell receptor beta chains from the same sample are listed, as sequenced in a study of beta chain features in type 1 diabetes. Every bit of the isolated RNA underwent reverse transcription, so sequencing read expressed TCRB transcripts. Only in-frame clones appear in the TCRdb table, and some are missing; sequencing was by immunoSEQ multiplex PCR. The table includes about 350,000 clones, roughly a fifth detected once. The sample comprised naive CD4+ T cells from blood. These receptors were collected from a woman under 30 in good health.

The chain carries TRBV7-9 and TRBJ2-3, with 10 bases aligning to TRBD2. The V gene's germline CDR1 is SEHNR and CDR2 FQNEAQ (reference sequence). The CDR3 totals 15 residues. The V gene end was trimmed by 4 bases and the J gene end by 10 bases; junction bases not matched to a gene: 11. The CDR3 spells CASSSDLAGAWAQYF. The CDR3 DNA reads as TGTGCCAGCAGCTCGGACCTAGCGGGAGCATGGGCGCAGTATTTT.

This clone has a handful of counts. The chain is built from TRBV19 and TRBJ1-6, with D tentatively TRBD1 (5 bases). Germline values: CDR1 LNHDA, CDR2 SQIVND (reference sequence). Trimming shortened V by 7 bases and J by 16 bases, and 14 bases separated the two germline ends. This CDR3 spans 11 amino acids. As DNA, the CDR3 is TGTGCCAGTATGGGGGGGACCCGACTCCACTTT. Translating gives CASMGGTRLHF.

The CDR3 DNA reads as TGTGCCTGTGGGACTAGCGGGATCCGAACACGGACCTTAAGCACAGATACGCAGTATTTT. It translates to CACGTSGIRTRTLSTDTQYF. The V gene is TRBV30, the J gene TRBJ2-3; 13 bases fit TRBD2. Germline V gene data show CDR1 as GTSNPN and CDR2 as SVGIG (reference sequence). There are 20 residues in the CDR3. V lost 6 bases to trimming and J lost 0 bases; unmatched junction nucleotides: 18.

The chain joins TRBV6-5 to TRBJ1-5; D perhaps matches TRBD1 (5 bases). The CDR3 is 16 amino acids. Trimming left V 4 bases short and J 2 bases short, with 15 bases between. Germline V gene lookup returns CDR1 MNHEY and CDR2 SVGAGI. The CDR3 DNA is TGTGCCAGCAGTTCGCCGATTGACAGTCGCAATCAGCCCCAGCATTTT. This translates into CASSSPIDSRNQPQHF.

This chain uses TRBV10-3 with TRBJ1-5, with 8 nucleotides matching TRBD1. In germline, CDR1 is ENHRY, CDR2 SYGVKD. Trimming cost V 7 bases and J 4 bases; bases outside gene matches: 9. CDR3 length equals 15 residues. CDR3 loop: CAIKAAGGENQPQHF. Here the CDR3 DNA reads TGTGCCATCAAGGCGGCAGGGGGCGAAAATCAGCCCCAGCATTTT.

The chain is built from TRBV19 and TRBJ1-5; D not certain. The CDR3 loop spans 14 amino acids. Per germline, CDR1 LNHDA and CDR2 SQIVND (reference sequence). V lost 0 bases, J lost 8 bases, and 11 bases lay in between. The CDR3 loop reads CASSIDRPGKPQHF. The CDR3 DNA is TGTGCCAGTAGTATAGATCGGCCAGGAAAGCCCCAGCATTTT. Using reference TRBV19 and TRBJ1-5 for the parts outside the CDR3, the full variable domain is DGGITQSPKYLFRKEGQNVTLSCEQNLNHDAMYWYRQDPGQGLRLIYYSQIVNDFQKGDIAEGYSVSREKKESFPLTVTSAQKNPTAFYLCASSIDRPGKPQHFGDGTRLSIL.

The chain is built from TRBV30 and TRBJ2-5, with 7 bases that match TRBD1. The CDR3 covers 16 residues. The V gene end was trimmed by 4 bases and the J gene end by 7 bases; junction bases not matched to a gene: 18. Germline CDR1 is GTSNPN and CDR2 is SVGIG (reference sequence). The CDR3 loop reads CAWNPSPGTAVGTQYF. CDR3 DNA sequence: TGTGCCTGGAACCCCTCTCCCGGGACAGCCGTGGGGACCCAGTACTTC.

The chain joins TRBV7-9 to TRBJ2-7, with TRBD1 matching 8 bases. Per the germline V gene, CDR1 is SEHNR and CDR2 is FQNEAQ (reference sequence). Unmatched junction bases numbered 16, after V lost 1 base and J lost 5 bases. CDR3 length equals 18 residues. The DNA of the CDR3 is TGTGCCAGCAGCTTAGGAGCGTTTATGGGGACAGGACGCCACGAGCAGTACTTC. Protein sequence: CASSLGAFMGTGRHEQYF.

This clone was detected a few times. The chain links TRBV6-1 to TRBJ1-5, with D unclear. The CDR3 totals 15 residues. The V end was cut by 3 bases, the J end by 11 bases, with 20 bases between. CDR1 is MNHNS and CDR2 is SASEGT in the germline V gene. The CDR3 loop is CASSETVWVEQTQHF. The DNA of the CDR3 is TGTGCCAGCAGTGAGACTGTCTGGGTGGAACAAACCCAGCATTTT.

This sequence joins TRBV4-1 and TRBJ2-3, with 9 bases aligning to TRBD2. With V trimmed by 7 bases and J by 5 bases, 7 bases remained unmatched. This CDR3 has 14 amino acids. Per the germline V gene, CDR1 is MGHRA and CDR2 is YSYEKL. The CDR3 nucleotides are TGCGCCAGCAAGCGACTAGCGGATGTAGATACGCAGTATTTT. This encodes CASKRLADVDTQYF.

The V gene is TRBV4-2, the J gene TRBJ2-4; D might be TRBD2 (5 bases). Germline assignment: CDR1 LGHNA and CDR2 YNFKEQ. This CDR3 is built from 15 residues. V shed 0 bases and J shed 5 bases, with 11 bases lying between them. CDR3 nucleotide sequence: TGTGCCAGCAGCCAAGACCCGGAGCGGCAAAACATTCAGTACTTC. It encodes CASSQDPERQNIQYF.

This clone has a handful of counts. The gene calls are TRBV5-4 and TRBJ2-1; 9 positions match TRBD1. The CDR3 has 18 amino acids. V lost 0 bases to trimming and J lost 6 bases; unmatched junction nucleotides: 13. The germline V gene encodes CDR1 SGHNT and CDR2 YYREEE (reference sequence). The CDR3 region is CASSLAGLRDRALNEQFF. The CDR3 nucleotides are TGTGCCAGCAGCTTGGCCGGGCTCCGGGACAGGGCTCTCAATGAGCAGTTCTTC.

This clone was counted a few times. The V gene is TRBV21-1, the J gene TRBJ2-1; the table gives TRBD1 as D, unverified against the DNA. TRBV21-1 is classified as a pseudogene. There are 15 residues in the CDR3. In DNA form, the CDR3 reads TGTGCCAGCAGCAACCCCACAGGCTCCTACAATGAGCAGTTCTTC. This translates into CASSNPTGSYNEQFF.

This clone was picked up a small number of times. CDR3 sequence reads: CASSPIDRLDYGYTF. CDR3 DNA: TGTGCCAGCAGCCCGATTGACAGACTGGACTATGGCTACACCTTC. The V call is TRBV5-6, the J call TRBJ1-2, with D perhaps TRBD1 (5 bases). Per germline, CDR1 SGHDT and CDR2 YYEEEE. V was pared by 4 bases and J by 3 bases, with 16 bases between. The CDR3 extends over 15 amino acids.

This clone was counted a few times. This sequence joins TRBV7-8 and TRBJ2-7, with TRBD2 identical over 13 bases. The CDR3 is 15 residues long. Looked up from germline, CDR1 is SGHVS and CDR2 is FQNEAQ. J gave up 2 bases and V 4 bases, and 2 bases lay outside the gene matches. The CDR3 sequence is CASSSTSGRAYEQYF. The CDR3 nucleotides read TGTGCCAGCAGCTCAACTAGCGGGAGGGCCTACGAGCAGTACTTC. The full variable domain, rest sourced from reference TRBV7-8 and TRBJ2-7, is GAGVSQSPRYKVAKRGQDVALRCDPISGHVSLFWYQQALGQGPEFLTYFQNEAQLDKSGLPSDRFFAERPEGSVSTLKIQRTQQEDSAVYLCASSSTSGRAYEQYFGPGTRLTVT.

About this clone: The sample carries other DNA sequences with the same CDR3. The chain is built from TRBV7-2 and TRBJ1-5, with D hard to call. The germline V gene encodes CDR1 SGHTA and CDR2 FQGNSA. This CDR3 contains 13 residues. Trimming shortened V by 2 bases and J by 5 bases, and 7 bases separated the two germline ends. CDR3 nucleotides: TGTGCCAGCAGCTTAACGGGTGATCAGCCCCAGCATTTT. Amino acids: CASSLTGDQPQHF.

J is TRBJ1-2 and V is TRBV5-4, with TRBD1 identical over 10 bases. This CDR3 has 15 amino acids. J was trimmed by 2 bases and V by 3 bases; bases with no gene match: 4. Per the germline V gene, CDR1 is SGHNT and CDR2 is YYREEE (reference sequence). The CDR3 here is CASSSRQGANYGYTF. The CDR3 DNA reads TGTGCCAGCAGCTCGCGACAGGGGGCCAACTATGGCTACACCTTC.

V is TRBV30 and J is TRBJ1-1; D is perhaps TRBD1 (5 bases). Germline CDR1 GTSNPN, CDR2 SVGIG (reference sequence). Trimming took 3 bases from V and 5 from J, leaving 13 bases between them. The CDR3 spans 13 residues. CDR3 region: CAWRRRGETEAFF. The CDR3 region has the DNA TGTGCCTGGAGGAGGAGGGGTGAAACTGAAGCTTTCTTT.

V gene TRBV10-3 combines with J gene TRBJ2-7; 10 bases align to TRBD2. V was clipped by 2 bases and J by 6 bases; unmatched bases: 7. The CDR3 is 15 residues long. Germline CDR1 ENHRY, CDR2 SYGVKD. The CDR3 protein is CAISEPTSGSLEQYF. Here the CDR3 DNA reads TGTGCCATCAGTGAGCCGACTAGCGGGTCCCTCGAGCAGTACTTC.

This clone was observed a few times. CDR3 in DNA: TGTGCCAGCAGCGAAAGCGGGGAATCCTACAATGAGCAGTTCTTC. Its protein product is CASSESGESYNEQFF. The chain combines TRBV9 with TRBJ2-1, with TRBD2 identical over 7 bases. After removal of 3 bases from V and 1 base from J, the junction contained 4 bases not matched to a gene. This CDR3 has 15 residues. Germline lookup yields CDR1 SGDLS and CDR2 YYNGEE.

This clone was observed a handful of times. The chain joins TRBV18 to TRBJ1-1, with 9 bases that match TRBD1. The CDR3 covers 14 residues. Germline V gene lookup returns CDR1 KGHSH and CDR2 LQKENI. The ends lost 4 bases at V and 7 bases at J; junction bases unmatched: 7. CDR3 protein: CASSLVQGAVEAFF. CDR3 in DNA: TGTGCCAGCTCACTTGTACAGGGGGCGGTTGAAGCTTTCTTT.

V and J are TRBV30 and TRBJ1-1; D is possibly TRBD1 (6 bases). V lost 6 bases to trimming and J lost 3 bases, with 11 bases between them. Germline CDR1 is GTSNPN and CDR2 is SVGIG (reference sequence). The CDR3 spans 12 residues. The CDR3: CACRGAYTEAFF. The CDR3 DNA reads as TGTGCCTGCAGGGGTGCGTACACTGAAGCTTTCTTT.

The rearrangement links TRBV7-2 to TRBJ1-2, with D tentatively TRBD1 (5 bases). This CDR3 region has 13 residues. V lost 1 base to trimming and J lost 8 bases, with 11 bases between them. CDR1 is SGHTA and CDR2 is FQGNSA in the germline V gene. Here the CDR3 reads CASSLGRGYGYTF. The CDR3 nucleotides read TGTGCCAGCAGCTTAGGGAGGGGATACGGCTACACCTTC.

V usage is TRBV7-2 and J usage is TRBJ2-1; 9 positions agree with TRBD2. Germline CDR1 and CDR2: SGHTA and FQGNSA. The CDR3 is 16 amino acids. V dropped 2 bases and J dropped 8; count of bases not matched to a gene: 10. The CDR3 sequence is CASSLFGLAGNDEQFF. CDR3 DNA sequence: TGTGCCAGCAGCTTATTTGGGCTAGCGGGAAACGATGAGCAGTTCTTC.

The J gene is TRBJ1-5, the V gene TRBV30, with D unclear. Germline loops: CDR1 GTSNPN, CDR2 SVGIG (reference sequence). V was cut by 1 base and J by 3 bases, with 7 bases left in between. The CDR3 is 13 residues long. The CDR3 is CAWSDRDNQPQHF. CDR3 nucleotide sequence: TGTGCCTGGAGTGACAGAGACAATCAGCCCCAGCATTTT.

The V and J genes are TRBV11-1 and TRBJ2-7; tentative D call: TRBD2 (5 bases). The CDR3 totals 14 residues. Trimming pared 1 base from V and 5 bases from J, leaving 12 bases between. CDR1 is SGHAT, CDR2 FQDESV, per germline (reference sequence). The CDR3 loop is CASSLEPAGHEQYF. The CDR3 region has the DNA TGTGCCAGCAGCTTAGAACCGGCGGGTCACGAGCAGTACTTC.

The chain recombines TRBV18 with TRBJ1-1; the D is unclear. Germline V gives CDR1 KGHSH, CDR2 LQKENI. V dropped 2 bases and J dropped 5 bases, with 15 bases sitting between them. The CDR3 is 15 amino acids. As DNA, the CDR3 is TGTGCCAGCTCACCAATGGAGTCCGGGGTTACTGAAGCTTTCTTT. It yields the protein CASSPMESGVTEAFF.

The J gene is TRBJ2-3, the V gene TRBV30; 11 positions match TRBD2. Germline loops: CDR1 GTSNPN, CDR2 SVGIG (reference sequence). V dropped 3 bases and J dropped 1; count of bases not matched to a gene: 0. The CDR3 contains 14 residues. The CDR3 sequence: CAWRGLAGTDTQYF. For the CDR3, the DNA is TGTGCCTGGAGGGGACTAGCGGGCACAGATACGCAGTATTTT.